The 30 T cell receptor beta chains reported below all come from one sample, sequenced in a study of T cell responses to AZD1222 COVID-19 vaccine. Using immunoSEQ multiplex PCR, the repertoire was profiled, and TCRdb retains in-frame clones only, with some absent. The table records 70,000 to 80,000 clones, around 82% of them present only once. Sequencing used peripheral blood, obtained 28 days after the second AZD1222 dose. These receptors were taken from an adult who received the AZD1222 COVID-19 vaccine.

Remarks on this clone: Other DNA sequences in the same sample also yield this CDR3. V usage is TRBV5-6 and J usage is TRBJ1-3, with a possible D match to TRBD1 (6 bases). This CDR3 is built from 14 residues. Between the trimmed V and J ends, which lost 2 bases and 2 bases, there was a span of 8 bases. The germline V gene encodes CDR1 SGHDT and CDR2 YYEEEE. The CDR3 DNA reads TGTGCCAGCAGCTTCAGGGGCGCTGGAAACACCATATATTTT. This codes for CASSFRGAGNTIYF. Full variable domain (rest looked up from reference TRBV5-6 and TRBJ1-3): DAGVTQSPTHLIKTRGQQVTLRCSPKSGHDTVSWYQQALGQGPQFIFQYYEEEERQRGNFPDRFSGHQFPNYSSELNVNALLLGDSALYLCASSFRGAGNTIYFGEGSWLTVV.

The rearrangement joins TRBV19 to TRBJ1-1, with D unclear. Germline V CDR1 and CDR2: LNHDA, SQIVND (reference sequence). V shed 1 base and J shed 4 bases, with 1 base lying between them. The CDR3 has 11 amino acids. CDR3 in amino acids: CASSIGTEAFF. Written as DNA, the CDR3 is TGTGCCAGTAGTATAGGCACTGAAGCTTTCTTT.

The chain couples TRBV11-2 to TRBJ2-5; D is unclear. The CDR3 covers 14 residues. Trimming pared 5 bases from V and 4 bases from J, leaving 14 bases between. Germline CDR1 is SGHAT and CDR2 is FQNNGV. In DNA form, the CDR3 reads TGTGCCAGCAGCCCTACTAACGGCCGAGAGACCCAGTACTTC. Protein: CASSPTNGRETQYF.

The chain links TRBV19 to TRBJ2-7; D gene ambiguous. V was trimmed by 3 bases and J by 1 base, leaving 7 bases between them. The length of the CDR3 is 13 residues. Per the germline V gene, CDR1 is LNHDA and CDR2 is SQIVND (reference sequence). Here the CDR3 DNA reads TGTGCCAGTAGTATGGCAGGTTCCTACGAGCAGTACTTC. This gives the protein CASSMAGSYEQYF.

This rearrangement joins TRBV7-3 to TRBJ2-7, with D possibly being TRBD2 (6 bases). V was pared by 5 bases and J by 7 bases, with 18 bases between. Germline loops: CDR1 SGHTA, CDR2 FQGTGA. The CDR3 is 14 residues long. The CDR3 here is CASSNYRDSREQYF. The CDR3 DNA sequence: TGTGCCAGCAGCAATTACCGGGACTCAAGGGAGCAGTACTTC.

This chain connects TRBV7-8 to TRBJ2-3; no reliable D call. Germline V CDR1 and CDR2: SGHVS, FQNEAQ. The V end lost 1 base, the J end lost 2 bases, and 10 bases lay between the germline ends. This CDR3 region has 15 residues. For the CDR3, the DNA is TGTGCCAGCAGCTTAGACTCCCCTTCCACAGATACGCAGTATTTT. Translated, it gives CASSLDSPSTDTQYF.

The chain links TRBV28 to TRBJ2-1; D not certain. Between the trimmed V and J ends, which lost 5 bases and 9 bases, there was a span of 23 bases. The CDR3 is 16 residues long. The V gene's germline CDR1 is MDHEN and CDR2 SYDVKM. The CDR3 is CASSGDRKSPYGEQFF. As DNA, the CDR3 is TGTGCCAGCAGTGGAGACCGTAAAAGTCCTTACGGTGAGCAGTTCTTC.

The J gene is TRBJ1-2, the V gene TRBV28; D might be TRBD1 (5 bases). The CDR3 extends over 15 amino acids. The V gene lost 6 bases and the J gene lost 1 base, with 15 bases spanning the gap. Germline lookup yields CDR1 MDHEN and CDR2 SYDVKM. The CDR3 spells CASRPGTSINYGYTF. The CDR3, as DNA: TGTGCCAGCAGACCCGGGACCTCAATTAACTATGGCTACACCTTC.

The chain employs TRBV4-2 and TRBJ1-5; 7 nucleotides agree with TRBD1. Germline V CDR1 and CDR2: LGHNA, YNFKEQ. CDR3 length: 17 amino acids. The ends lost 2 bases at V and 2 bases at J; junction bases unmatched: 9. CDR3 amino acids: CASSQTGTARGNQPQHF. CDR3 coding DNA: TGTGCCAGCAGCCAAACCGGGACAGCCAGGGGCAATCAGCCCCAGCATTTT.

The chain carries TRBV9 and TRBJ1-1; D call uncertain. The CDR3 spans 14 residues. The germline V gene has CDR1 SGDLS and CDR2 YYNGEE. The V and J ends lost 3 bases and 4 bases respectively, with 13 bases between them. Here the CDR3 DNA reads TGTGCCAGCAGCGAGGGCAGCCCGGGCACTGAAGCTTTCTTT. It yields the protein CASSEGSPGTEAFF.

The rearrangement links TRBV7-9 to TRBJ2-7; D might be TRBD1 or TRBD2, each matching 5 bases. Trimming pared 5 bases from V and 0 bases from J, leaving 23 bases between. Germline V lookup: CDR1 SEHNR, CDR2 FQNEAQ (reference sequence). This CDR3 spans 18 amino acids. CDR3 in DNA: TGTGCCAGCAGCGTCCCAGCCACCGGGGCGGTAAGCTCCTACGAGCAGTACTTC. It codes for CASSVPATGAVSSYEQYF.

V usage is TRBV13 and J usage is TRBJ2-7; maybe TRBD2 (6 bases). This CDR3 has 18 residues. Germline lookup yields CDR1 PRHDT and CDR2 FYEKMQ (reference sequence). The germline V and J ends were trimmed by 4 bases and 0 bases, with 22 bases remaining between them. The CDR3 sequence: CASSWGVPGSRSSYEQYF. In DNA, the CDR3 is TGTGCCAGCAGCTGGGGGGTGCCGGGGAGCAGAAGCTCCTACGAGCAGTACTTC.

This clone has more than one count but fewer than ten. The chain carries TRBV27 and TRBJ2-1; weak D call: TRBD2 (5 bases). Trimming shortened V by 4 bases and J by 5 bases, and 12 bases separated the two germline ends. In germline, CDR1 is MNHEY, CDR2 SMNVEV (reference sequence). The length of the CDR3 is 14 residues. The DNA for the CDR3 is TGTGCCAGCAGTTGGTCTAGCCACGACAATGAGCAGTTCTTC. Amino acid sequence: CASSWSSHDNEQFF.

The chain uses TRBV19 and TRBJ1-5; D possibly corresponds to TRBD1 (5 bases). This CDR3 is 14 amino acids long. The V gene lost 5 bases and the J gene lost 2 bases, with 10 bases spanning the gap. The V gene's germline CDR1 is LNHDA and CDR2 SQIVND (reference sequence). The chain's CDR3 is CASSQGGGNQPQHF. The DNA for the CDR3 is TGTGCCAGTAGTCAGGGCGGGGGCAATCAGCCCCAGCATTTT.

This clone was seen just once. This sequence joins TRBV19 and TRBJ2-1; 8 bases map to TRBD2. With V trimmed by 1 base and J by 10 bases, 3 bases remained unmatched. The CDR3 has 13 amino acids. CDR1 is LNHDA and CDR2 is SQIVND in the germline V gene (reference sequence). The CDR3 nucleotides read TGTGCCAGTAGTATAGGGCGGGGGGCCGAGCAGTTCTTC. It encodes CASSIGRGAEQFF.

The chain joins TRBV4-2 to TRBJ1-5; D is undetermined. The CDR3 is 13 amino acids. CDR1 and CDR2 from the germline V gene are LGHNA and YNFKEQ. V was shortened by 0 bases and J by 7 bases, with 7 bases between the two germline ends. The CDR3 DNA reads TGTGCCAGCAGCCAAGATTTGGGGCAGCCCCAGCATTTT. Translated, it gives CASSQDLGQPQHF.

The chain couples TRBV28 to TRBJ2-1; TRBD2 matches 8 bases. The CDR3 length is 17 residues. J gave up 7 bases and V 4 bases, and 15 bases lay outside the gene matches. The V gene's germline CDR1 is MDHEN and CDR2 SYDVKM. CDR3 nucleotide sequence: TGTGCCAGCAGTTCTCTCCTAGGGGGACTAGGTCCGAATGAGCAGTTCTTC. Its protein product is CASSSLLGGLGPNEQFF.

The V call is TRBV30, the J call TRBJ1-2, with 8 bases that match TRBD1. Germline V gives CDR1 GTSNPN, CDR2 SVGIG (reference sequence). CDR3 size: 13 residues. After removal of 2 bases from V and 8 bases from J, the junction contained 7 bases not matched to a gene. CDR3 sequence reads: CAWSPTGEGGYTF. In DNA, the CDR3 is TGTGCCTGGAGTCCGACAGGGGAAGGCGGCTACACCTTC.

The chain joins TRBV9 to TRBJ1-2; D is uncertain. Germline assignment: CDR1 SGDLS and CDR2 YYNGEE. Trimming left V 0 bases short and J 8 bases short, with 8 bases between. This CDR3 is built from 12 residues. CDR3 coding DNA: TGTGCCAGCAGCGTAGGGGAGGGAGGCTACACCTTC. It encodes CASSVGEGGYTF.

The rearrangement uses TRBV5-5 and TRBJ2-7, with D perhaps TRBD2 (6 bases). V shed 4 bases and J shed 6 bases, with 14 bases lying between them. CDR3 size: 13 residues. Germline-derived CDR1 and CDR2 are SGHKS and YYEKEE (reference sequence). The chain's CDR3 is CASSVGTQAEQYF. The CDR3 region has the DNA TGTGCCAGCAGCGTTGGGACTCAAGCCGAGCAGTACTTC.

The genes are TRBV12-3 or TRBV12-4 and TRBJ2-7; no clear D gene. The CDR3 consists of 13 residues. Trimming removed 2 bases from V and 2 bases from J, with 7 bases in between. CDR3 in amino acids: CASSLTGAYEQYF. CDR3 in DNA: TGTGCCAGCAGTTTAACCGGAGCCTACGAGCAGTACTTC.

The CDR3 nucleotides read TGTGCCACCAGCAGAGATACGGGTGGTTACAATGAGCAGTTCTTC. This encodes CATSRDTGGYNEQFF. This chain joins TRBV15 and TRBJ2-1, with unresolved D. CDR1 is LNHNV, CDR2 YYDKDF, per germline (reference sequence). Trimming removed 0 bases from V and 4 bases from J, with 10 bases in between. The CDR3 has 15 amino acids.

The rearrangement uses TRBV11-2 and TRBJ2-2, with 9 bases that match TRBD1. Germline values: CDR1 SGHAT, CDR2 FQNNGV. V lost 3 bases and J lost 6; bases outside the gene matches: 5. The CDR3 totals 15 residues. The CDR3 protein is CASSLGDRDPGELFF. The CDR3 DNA reads TGTGCCAGCAGCTTGGGGGACAGGGACCCCGGGGAGCTGTTTTTT.

The rearrangement uses TRBV6-5 and TRBJ2-7; no clear D. The length of the CDR3 is 12 residues. Trimming removed 5 bases from V and 6 bases from J, with 11 bases in between. Germline loops: CDR1 MNHEY, CDR2 SVGAGI. CDR3 nucleotides: TGTGCCAGCAGTCCTCGTTCTGGCGAGCAGTACTTC. Its protein is CASSPRSGEQYF.

V and J are TRBV6-5 and TRBJ1-1; D remains unclear. The CDR3 is 13 amino acids. The ends were cut back, 5 bases at V and 0 bases at J, with 7 bases in the middle. Germline loops: CDR1 MNHEY, CDR2 SVGAGI. CDR3 sequence (DNA): TGTGCCAGCAGTCCCCCGCTGAACACTGAAGCTTTCTTT. Translating gives CASSPPLNTEAFF.

CDR3 sequence (DNA): TGTGCCAGCAGTTTGGGGCAGGGAGGGACTGGGGCCAACGTCCTGACTTTC. Protein: CASSLGQGGTGANVLTF. The chain has TRBV27 and TRBJ2-6; 7 positions agree with TRBD2. V was pared by 3 bases and J by 2 bases, with 7 bases of the junction left unmatched. The CDR3 totals 17 residues. CDR1 MNHEY and CDR2 SMNVEV come from the germline V gene (reference sequence).

This clone showed up just a few times. In DNA form, the CDR3 reads TGTGCCAGCAGCCGGGCCAGCAATACCTACGAGCAGTACTTC. It codes for CASSRASNTYEQYF. The rearrangement uses TRBV3-1 (or the pseudogene TRBV3-2) and TRBJ2-7; D ambiguous. Trimming took off 4 bases at V and 2 bases at J, with 12 bases between the two ends. CDR3 length equals 14 residues. Germline-derived CDR1 and CDR2 are LGHDT and YNNKEL (reference sequence).

This chain links TRBV6-5 with TRBJ2-7; 7 nucleotides align to TRBD2. Germline CDR1 MNHEY, CDR2 SVGAGI. This CDR3 has 15 amino acids. Trimming removed 0 bases from V and 0 bases from J; junction bases left unmatched: 2. CDR3 in DNA: TGTGCCAGCAGTTACTCGCGGGGGAGCTCCTACGAGCAGTACTTC. Its translation: CASSYSRGSSYEQYF.

This clone was recorded many times. CDR3 sequence (DNA): TGTGCCAGCAGTTTACTGCCGGAGATAAACACTGAAGCTTTCTTT. Translated: CASSLLPEINTEAFF. This sequence joins TRBV28 and TRBJ1-1; no clear D. The CDR3 runs to 15 residues. Trimming removed 2 bases from V and 2 bases from J, with 12 bases in between. The germline CDR1 and CDR2 sequences are MDHEN and SYDVKM.

The V and J genes are TRBV25-1 and TRBJ2-5; TRBD1 might be the D (6 bases). Deletions cut 6 bases from V and 5 bases from J, with 19 bases between. Germline-derived CDR1 and CDR2 are MGHDK and SYGVNS. This CDR3 region has 15 residues. The CDR3 nucleotides read TGTGCCAGCAGCTCTCTGCCTGGACAGATGGAGACCCAGTACTTC. Translated, it gives CASSSLPGQMETQYF.